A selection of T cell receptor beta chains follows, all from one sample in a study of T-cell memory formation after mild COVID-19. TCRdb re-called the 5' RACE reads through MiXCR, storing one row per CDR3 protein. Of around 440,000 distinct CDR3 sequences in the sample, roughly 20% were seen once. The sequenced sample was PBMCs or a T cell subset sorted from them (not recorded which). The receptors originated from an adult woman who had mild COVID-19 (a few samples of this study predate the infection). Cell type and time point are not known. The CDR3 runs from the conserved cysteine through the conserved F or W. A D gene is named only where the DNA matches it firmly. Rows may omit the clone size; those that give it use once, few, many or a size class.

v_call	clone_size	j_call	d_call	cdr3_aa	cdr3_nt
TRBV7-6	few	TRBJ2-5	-	CASVEASQETQYF	TGTGCCAGCGTGGAGGCTTCCCAAGAGACCCAGTACTTC
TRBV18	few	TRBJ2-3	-	CASSPATNTQYF	TGTGCCAGCTCACCTGCTACTAATACGCAGTATTTT
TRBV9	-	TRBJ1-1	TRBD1	CASSRTGARNTEAFF	TGTGCCAGCAGTAGAACAGGGGCCAGGAACACTGAAGCTTTCTTT
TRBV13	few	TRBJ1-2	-	CASSLGLWLLNYGYTF	TGTGCCAGCAGCTTAGGCCTTTGGCTACTTAACTATGGCTACACCTTC
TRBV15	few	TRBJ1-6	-	CATSKEGLRNSPLHF	TGTGCCACCAGCAAAGAGGGCCTGAGAAATTCACCCCTCCACTTT
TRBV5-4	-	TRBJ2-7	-	CASSPSDPTYEQYF	TGTGCCAGCAGCCCCAGCGACCCAACCTACGAGCAGTACTTC
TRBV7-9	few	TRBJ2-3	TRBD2	CASSWKRGAVDTQYF	TGTGCCAGCAGCTGGAAGCGGGGGGCCGTGGATACGCAGTATTTT
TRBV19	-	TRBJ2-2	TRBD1	CASSHRGRFTGELFF	TGTGCCAGTAGTCACAGGGGGCGGTTCACCGGGGAGCTGTTTTTT
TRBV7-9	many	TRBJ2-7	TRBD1	CASSSDREFFYEQYF	TGTGCCAGCAGTTCGGACAGGGAATTCTTCTACGAGCAGTACTTC
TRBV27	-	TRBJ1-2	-	CASKKGGYYGYTF	TGTGCCAGCAAGAAAGGGGGATACTATGGCTACACCTTC
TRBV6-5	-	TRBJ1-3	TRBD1	CASSYGRGGLSSGNTIYF	TGTGCCAGCAGTTACGGTCGAGGGGGCCTGAGCTCTGGAAACACCATATATTTT
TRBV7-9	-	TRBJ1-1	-	CASSLGILTAGPEAFF	TGTGCCAGCAGCTTAGGTATCCTCACAGCGGGTCCTGAAGCTTTCTTT
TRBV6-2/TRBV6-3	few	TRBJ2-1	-	CASSPGLIRDEQFF	TGTGCCAGCAGTCCCGGACTAATTCGCGATGAGCAGTTCTTC
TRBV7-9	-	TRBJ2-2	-	CASSSLFYWTDSTGELFF	TGTGCCAGCAGCTCTCTTTTTTACTGGACAGATTCCACCGGGGAGCTGTTTTTT
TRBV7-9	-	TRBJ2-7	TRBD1	CASSSGQVYYEQYF	TGTGCCAGCAGCTCGGGACAGGTATACTACGAGCAGTACTTC
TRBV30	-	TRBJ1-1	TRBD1	CAWSVRPRGSAEAFF	TGTGCCTGGAGTGTCCGACCCAGGGGGTCGGCTGAAGCTTTCTTT
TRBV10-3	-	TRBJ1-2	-	CAISGVANYGYTF	TGTGCCATCAGTGGGGTAGCCAACTATGGCTACACCTTC
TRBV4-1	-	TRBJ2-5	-	CASSQVWGEESQYF	TGCGCCAGCAGCCAAGTTTGGGGGGAGGAGTCCCAGTACTTC
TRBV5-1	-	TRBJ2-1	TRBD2	CASSEPKRVLAGPYNEQFF	TGCGCCAGCAGCGAGCCGAAAAGGGTACTAGCGGGACCATACAATGAGCAGTTCTTC
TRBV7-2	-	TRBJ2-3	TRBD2	CASSLGVDGGTTDTQYF	TGTGCCAGCAGCTTAGGCGTTGACGGGGGGACCACAGATACGCAGTATTTT
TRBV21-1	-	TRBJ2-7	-	CASSKGRIRVQPSFEQYF	TGTGCCAGCAGCAAAGGGCGTATCAGGGTCCAACCTTCGTTCGAGCAGTACTTC
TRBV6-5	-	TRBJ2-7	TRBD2	CASSYLRVAGFSYEQYF	TGTGCCAGCAGTTACCTCCGCGTAGCGGGATTCTCCTACGAGCAGTACTTC
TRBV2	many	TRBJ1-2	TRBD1	CASRGQGYGYTF	TGTGCCAGCAGGGGACAGGGTTATGGCTACACCTTC
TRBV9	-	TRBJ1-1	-	CASSTSGWNTEAFF	TGTGCCAGCAGCACCTCCGGGTGGAACACTGAAGCTTTCTTT